This record covers a single T cell receptor (beta chain). The entry originates in a study of blood T cell repertoires in COVID-19. The table came from immunoSEQ multiplex PCR; TCRdb's copy has only in-frame clones and leaves some out. This sample has around 250,000 clones, with about 88% found just once. Germline CDR1 reads SGHTA; CDR2 reads FQGNSA. The CDR3 spans 11 residues. Trimming took 5 bases from V and 3 from J, leaving 4 bases between them. The TCR sequence derives from a woman in her seventies with active or convalescent COVID-19. The sample taken for sequencing was peripheral blood. The chain recombines TRBV7-2 with TRBJ2-5, with no clear D. The CDR3 reads CASSTKETQYF. The CDR3 DNA is TGTGCCAGCAGCACTAAAGAGACCCAGTACTTC.